This T cell receptor (beta chain) was captured by sequencing in a study of T cells in Graves' hyperthyroidism and ophthalmopathy. CDR3 length: 12 residues. The V end was cut by 4 bases, the J end by 8 bases, with 12 bases between. Germline assignment: CDR1 SGDLS and CDR2 YYNGEE. This clonotype was counted at least ten times. The TCR beta CDR3 regions underwent amplification using RNA transcripts as the source. The TCR CDR3 first-round RT-PCR relied on the HTBI primer set. Using its own MiXCR run on the multiplex PCR reads, TCRdb lists one record per CDR3 protein. The table has around 450,000 distinct CDR3 sequences, about 15% seen once; the top ten hold just under 8%. The study defined stable Graves' hyperthyroidism as no ophthalmopathy progression within 18 months. Used for diagnoses were clinical symptoms, serum thyroxine and TRAb, thyroid ultrasound and orbital computed tomography.

The origin of this receptor is a woman between 18 and 30 years old with Graves' hyperthyroidism. The V call is TRBV9, the J call TRBJ1-2; D is undetermined. Specimen: blood. The CDR3 DNA follows: TGTGCCAGCAGCCCACTTAACGGGGGCTACACCTTC. Residues: CASSPLNGGYTF.